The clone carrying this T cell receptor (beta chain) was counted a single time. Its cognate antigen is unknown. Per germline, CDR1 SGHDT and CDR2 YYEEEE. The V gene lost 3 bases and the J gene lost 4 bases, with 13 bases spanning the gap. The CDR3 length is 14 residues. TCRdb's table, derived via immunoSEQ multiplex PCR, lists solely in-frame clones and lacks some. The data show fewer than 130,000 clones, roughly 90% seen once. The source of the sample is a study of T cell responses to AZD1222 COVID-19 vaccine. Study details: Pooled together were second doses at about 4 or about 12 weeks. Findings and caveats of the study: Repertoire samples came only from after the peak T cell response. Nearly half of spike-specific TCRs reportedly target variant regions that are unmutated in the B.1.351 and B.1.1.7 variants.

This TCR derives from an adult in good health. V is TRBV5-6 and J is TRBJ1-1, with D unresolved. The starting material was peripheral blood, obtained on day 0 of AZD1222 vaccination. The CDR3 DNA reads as TGTGCCAGCAGCTGGGAGGGTTTTAGCACTGAAGCTTTCTTT. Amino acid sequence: CASSWEGFSTEAFF.